The clone carrying this T cell receptor beta chain showed up many times. The sample belongs to a study of T cells after yellow fever vaccination. The CDR3 has 13 amino acids. Per germline, CDR1 SGHTA and CDR2 FQGNSA. The V gene lost 3 bases and the J gene lost 4 bases, with 7 bases spanning the gap. Using its own MiXCR run on the 5' RACE reads, TCRdb lists one record per CDR3 protein. The repertoire holds roughly 180,000 distinct CDR3 sequences, with roughly 6.2% as singletons. The gene calls are TRBV7-2 and TRBJ1-5; D gene uncertain. Sequencing used CD4+ T cells sorted from PBMCs, obtained on the day of the first yellow fever vaccination. The receptor was derived from a man younger than 30 who received the YFV17D yellow fever vaccine. The CDR3 DNA is TGTGCCAGCAGCTTTTATGAGAATCAGCCCCAGCATTTT. It codes for CASSFYENQPQHF.